The 26 T cell receptor beta chains listed next were all sequenced from one sample in a study of T cells after yellow fever vaccination. TCRdb processed the 5' RACE reads anew with MiXCR; each CDR3 protein has one entry. The sample shows hundreds of thousands of distinct CDR3 sequences, 3% to 4.5% of them seen only once. Source: PBMCs, taken on the day of the yellow fever booster vaccination. Receptor source: a man between 18 and 35 years old who received the YFV17D yellow fever vaccine.

This clonotype appeared a few times. The chain has TRBV12-3 or TRBV12-4 and TRBJ2-1; D remains ambiguous. The CDR3 has 11 amino acids. The V end lost 3 bases, the J end lost 13 bases, and 10 bases lay between the germline ends. This CDR3 is CASSFRQSQFF. The CDR3, as DNA: TGTGCCAGCAGTTTTAGGCAGTCTCAGTTCTTC.

Comments on this clonotype: This may stem from a read error, because a much larger clone lies one nucleotide away. This sequence joins TRBV7-6 and TRBJ2-1, with a possible D match to TRBD2 (6 bases). The CDR3 runs 14 residues. Trimming left V 6 bases short and J 8 bases short, with 17 bases between. Germline V CDR1 and CDR2: SGHVS, FNYEAQ. The CDR3 reads CASRSRGPGDEQFF. In DNA form, the CDR3 reads TGTGCCAGCAGATCTCGGGGTCCGGGAGATGAGCAGTTCTTC.

This clonotype was found a few times. The gene calls are TRBV5-4 and TRBJ2-2; no clear D gene. Germline assignment: CDR1 SGHNT and CDR2 YYREEE (reference sequence). Trimming took 2 bases from V and 7 from J, leaving 12 bases between them. The CDR3 runs to 14 residues. The CDR3, as DNA: TGTGCCAGCAGCTTACCACCTGCCGGCGGGGAGCTGTTTTTT. It translates to CASSLPPAGGELFF.

This clonotype was seen at least ten times. The gene calls are TRBV9 and TRBJ1-2; maybe TRBD1 (5 bases). CDR1 SGDLS and CDR2 YYNGEE come from the germline V gene. This CDR3 is 16 amino acids long. Trimming stripped 4 bases from V and 2 bases from J, with 18 bases between. CDR3 sequence: CASSQSPSGRNYGYTF. In DNA, the CDR3 is TGTGCCAGCAGCCAATCCCCTTCAGGGCGAAACTATGGCTACACCTTC.

J is TRBJ2-7 and V is TRBV7-2; D gene unclear. Germline assignment: CDR1 SGHTA and CDR2 FQGNSA. This CDR3 has 15 amino acids. The ends were cut back, 4 bases at V and 1 base at J, with 14 bases in the middle. The CDR3 bases are TGTGCCAGCAGCTCTGGGGTTGTTGGATCCTACGAGCAGTACTTC. Protein sequence: CASSSGVVGSYEQYF.

For this clonotype: Given a much more abundant clone one base away, this may be a read error. CDR3 in amino acids: CASSGQDTDTQYF. The CDR3, as DNA: TGTGCCAGCTCGGGACAGGACACAGATACGCAGTATTTT. This chain connects TRBV18 to TRBJ2-3; TRBD1 agrees at 8 bases. Germline-derived CDR1 and CDR2 are KGHSH and LQKENI. The CDR3 has 13 amino acids. The ends lost 6 bases at V and 2 bases at J; junction bases unmatched: 1.

There are many counts of this clonotype. The J gene is TRBJ2-3, the V gene TRBV27; D is ambiguous. This CDR3 is 16 amino acids long. In germline, CDR1 is MNHEY, CDR2 SMNVEV (reference sequence). The V end lost 5 bases, the J end lost 0 bases, and 15 bases lay between the germline ends. This CDR3 is CASSLRHGPSTDTQYF. For the CDR3, the DNA is TGTGCCAGCAGTCTCCGCCACGGTCCCAGCACAGATACGCAGTATTTT.

This clonotype was observed at least ten times. The rearrangement uses TRBV7-8 and TRBJ1-2; tentatively, D is TRBD1 (5 bases). The CDR3 runs to 14 residues. The germline CDR1 and CDR2 sequences are SGHVS and FQNEAQ. Trimming left V 0 bases short and J 4 bases short, with 9 bases between. CDR3 in amino acids: CASSLAGTGYGYTF. The CDR3 bases are TGTGCCAGCAGCTTAGCTGGGACGGGCTATGGCTACACCTTC.

There are many counts of this clonotype. V usage is TRBV20-1 and J usage is TRBJ2-2, with D tentatively TRBD1 (6 bases). Trimming took off 5 bases at V and 1 base at J, with 14 bases between the two ends. This CDR3 has 15 residues. CDR1 and CDR2 (germline): DFQATT, SNEGSKA (reference sequence). The CDR3 DNA is TGCAGTGCTTTAGCCGGACAGCGGAACACCGGGGAGCTGTTTTTT. Encoded protein: CSALAGQRNTGELFF.

In this sample, this clonotype turned up many times. The rearrangement uses TRBV25-1 and TRBJ1-6, with no clear D. This CDR3 spans 15 amino acids. The V end was cut by 2 bases, the J end by 1 base, with 6 bases between. Germline-derived CDR1 and CDR2 are MGHDK and SYGVNS. The CDR3 protein is CASSEKDSYNSPLHF. The CDR3 DNA sequence: TGTGCCAGCAGTGAAAAGGATTCCTATAATTCACCCCTCCACTTT.

This clonotype was picked up many times. The rearrangement uses TRBV28 and TRBJ2-7; 8 bases are a match to TRBD1. This CDR3 has 13 amino acids. Unmatched junction bases numbered 1, after V lost 3 bases and J lost 3 bases. Germline V gene lookup returns CDR1 MDHEN and CDR2 SYDVKM. The CDR3 DNA is TGTGCCAGCAGTTTGGGACAGGACTACGAGCAGTACGTC. Its translation: CASSLGQDYEQYV.

The chain uses TRBV5-1 and TRBJ1-1; the D gene is possibly TRBD1 (5 bases). Germline CDR1 SGHRS, CDR2 YFSETQ. Trimming left V 3 bases short and J 1 base short, with 10 bases between. CDR3 length: 14 amino acids. DNA of the CDR3: TGCGCCAGCAGCTGGGTGGGGGAGAACACTGAAGCTTTCTTT. This codes for CASSWVGENTEAFF.

The sample holds many counts of this clonotype. CDR3 sequence reads: CASSQDPLAGGKNTGELFF. CDR3 in DNA: TGTGCCAGCAGCCAAGATCCACTAGCGGGGGGGAAGAACACCGGGGAGCTGTTTTTT. The chain couples TRBV4-2 to TRBJ2-2; the match to TRBD2 covers 13 bases. Trimming cost V 0 bases and J 1 base; bases outside gene matches: 5. Germline V gene sequence: CDR1 LGHNA, CDR2 YNFKEQ. The CDR3 is 19 amino acids.

This clonotype has at least ten counts. CDR3 coding DNA: TGTGCCAGCAGCGCCGGGGACAGGGCGCTCTACGAGCAGTACGTC. Encoded protein: CASSAGDRALYEQYV. This sequence joins TRBV7-8 and TRBJ2-7, with TRBD1 identical over 9 bases. With V trimmed by 5 bases and J by 3 bases, 8 bases remained unmatched. Germline CDR1 SGHVS, CDR2 FQNEAQ. The CDR3 runs to 15 residues.

This clonotype was seen many times. The chain combines TRBV6-2 or TRBV6-3 with TRBJ2-7; D uncertain. Deletions cut 4 bases from V and 4 bases from J, with 17 bases between. This CDR3 is built from 15 residues. The germline V gene has CDR1 MNHEY and CDR2 SVGEGT. The CDR3 loop reads CASSSAPFARYEQYV. CDR3 nucleotides: TGTGCCAGCAGTTCCGCCCCGTTCGCCCGTTACGAGCAGTACGTC.

Many counts were recorded for this clonotype. V gene TRBV28 combines with J gene TRBJ2-3, with 10 bases lining up with TRBD2. The junction had 8 bases not matched to a gene; V was cut back by 3 bases and J by 5 bases. CDR1 and CDR2 (germline): MDHEN, SYDVKM. CDR3 length equals 16 residues. As DNA, the CDR3 is TGTGCCAGCAGTTTTGTAAGCGGGGGGGTGATAGATACGCAGTATTTT. It codes for CASSFVSGGVIDTQYF.

The sample holds many counts of this clonotype. The rearrangement links TRBV4-3 to TRBJ1-1; D perhaps matches TRBD1 (5 bases). CDR1 and CDR2 (germline): LGHNA, YSLEER. With 0 bases removed from V and 0 bases from J, the gap between germline ends came to 11 bases. The CDR3 is 16 amino acids. For the CDR3, the DNA is TGCGCCAGCAGCCAAGATCCGGGGGTAATGAACACTGAAGCTTTCTTT. Its protein is CASSQDPGVMNTEAFF.

This clonotype was seen ten or more times. The chain joins TRBV20-1 to TRBJ2-1; D ambiguous. Trimming left V 3 bases short and J 2 bases short, with 8 bases between. From germline, CDR1 is DFQATT and CDR2 SNEGSKA (reference sequence). This CDR3 has 13 amino acids. CDR3 in DNA: TGCAGTGCTAGGCCCGATCCCTACAATGAGCAGTTCTTC. This codes for CSARPDPYNEQFF.

This clonotype was seen many times. The CDR3 DNA reads TGTGCCAGCAGTTCGTCAGGGGCCGGGAAGCCCCAGCATTTT. Translated: CASSSSGAGKPQHF. The rearrangement uses TRBV6-1 and TRBJ1-5; a weak D match, TRBD1 (6 bases). From germline, CDR1 is MNHNS and CDR2 SASEGT. The V and J ends lost 5 bases and 8 bases respectively, with 16 bases between them. This CDR3 region has 14 residues.

The chain uses TRBV25-1 and TRBJ1-5; 8 nucleotides match TRBD1. CDR1 is MGHDK and CDR2 is SYGVNS in the germline V gene. The V gene end was trimmed by 7 bases and the J gene end by 4 bases; junction bases not matched to a gene: 6. The CDR3 runs to 14 residues. The CDR3 nucleotides read TGTGCCAGCACAGGGACAGGCGTTAATCAGCCCCAGCATTTT. It is translated as CASTGTGVNQPQHF.

This clonotype was seen a handful of times. The V call is TRBV5-1, the J call TRBJ2-1; 8 bases line up with TRBD2. There are 18 residues in the CDR3. Germline CDR1 and CDR2: SGHRS and YFSETQ. Losses at the gene ends were 3 bases for V and 5 bases for J; bases not matched to a gene: 16. The CDR3 loop reads CASSSSGSAGGRDNEQFF. For the CDR3, the DNA is TGCGCCAGCAGCTCTAGTGGCAGCGCGGGGGGTAGGGACAATGAGCAGTTCTTC.

The sample holds many counts of this clonotype. The chain couples TRBV5-6 to TRBJ2-7, with 9 nucleotides matching TRBD1. The ends lost 5 bases at V and 2 bases at J; junction bases unmatched: 14. This CDR3 has 17 residues. From germline, CDR1 is SGHDT and CDR2 YYEEEE. The CDR3 region is CASSSDRGTGHPYEQYF. The CDR3 DNA reads TGTGCCAGCAGTTCAGACCGCGGGACAGGGCACCCCTACGAGCAGTACTTC. The variable domain in full, with the rest retrieved from reference TRBV5-6 and TRBJ2-7, is DAGVTQSPTHLIKTRGQQVTLRCSPKSGHDTVSWYQQALGQGPQFIFQYYEEEERQRGNFPDRFSGHQFPNYSSELNVNALLLGDSALYLCASSSDRGTGHPYEQYFGPGTRLTVT.

This clonotype was seen ten or more times. The CDR3 here is CATSARTGTQAFF. For the CDR3, the DNA is TGTGCCACCAGTGCCAGGACAGGGACTCAAGCTTTCTTT. V usage is TRBV24-1 and J usage is TRBJ1-1; 8 nucleotides agree with TRBD1. The CDR3 extends over 13 amino acids. V shed 5 bases and J 9 bases; nucleotides not matched to a gene: 7. Germline V gene lookup returns CDR1 KGHDR and CDR2 SFDVKD.

This clonotype was recorded many times. V and J are TRBV7-8 and TRBJ2-5, with 9 positions matching TRBD1. The CDR3 is 16 amino acids. V dropped 7 bases and J dropped 4; count of bases not matched to a gene: 13. Germline lookup yields CDR1 SGHVS and CDR2 FQNEAQ. The DNA of the CDR3 is TGTGCCAGCACTATAACAGGGGGCCAGTTTGGAGAGACCCAGTACTTC. Encoded protein: CASTITGGQFGETQYF. Variable domain in full (rest from reference TRBV7-8 and TRBJ2-5): GAGVSQSPRYKVAKRGQDVALRCDPISGHVSLFWYQQALGQGPEFLTYFQNEAQLDKSGLPSDRFFAERPEGSVSTLKIQRTQQEDSAVYLCASTITGGQFGETQYFGPGTRLLVL.

This clonotype was found many times. The chain combines TRBV7-2 with TRBJ2-7; D gene ambiguous. The CDR3 has 13 residues. CDR1 SGHTA and CDR2 FQGNSA come from the germline V gene. V lost 3 bases, J lost 2 bases, and 8 bases lay in between. The CDR3 here is CASSFTTAYEQYV. CDR3 nucleotides: TGTGCCAGCAGCTTCACCACAGCCTACGAGCAGTACGTC.

This clonotype was found many times. This sequence joins TRBV20-1 and TRBJ2-5; D ambiguous. CDR1 is DFQATT, CDR2 SNEGSKA, per germline (reference sequence). The CDR3 consists of 14 residues. V was shortened by 0 bases and J by 7 bases, with 15 bases between the two germline ends. The CDR3 nucleotides are TGCAGTGCTAGAGATCCGGCCACCGTCGGGACCCAGTACTTC. It yields the protein CSARDPATVGTQYF.